The present TCR beta chain was sequenced within a study of blood T cells in healthy people across ages. Study-level findings and limits: Because donor CMV status was unknown, expanded clonotype changes were possibly confounded. A roughly linear fall in TCR beta diversity per million T cells was seen with increasing age.

Remarks on this clonotype: Its antigen is not identified.

A sample-barcoded 5' primer and a J-beta primer mix were used in a second PCR of roughly 7 to 11 cycles. TCRdb recomputed calls from the 5' RACE reads with MiXCR, one row per CDR3 protein. The sample records roughly 1,500,000 distinct CDR3 sequences, roughly 32% being singletons. The CDR3 consists of 17 residues. Germline CDR1 MNHEY, CDR2 SMNVEV (reference sequence). J was trimmed by 1 base and V by 5 bases; bases with no gene match: 14. The clonotype originates from a woman younger than 45 in good health. The source material was blood. This chain connects TRBV27 to TRBJ2-7, with TRBD2 matching 7 bases. In DNA, the CDR3 is TGTGCCAGCAGTCTCCCCCGGGGGAGCGGGGAGTCCTACGAGCAGTACTTC. This translates into CASSLPRGSGESYEQYF.